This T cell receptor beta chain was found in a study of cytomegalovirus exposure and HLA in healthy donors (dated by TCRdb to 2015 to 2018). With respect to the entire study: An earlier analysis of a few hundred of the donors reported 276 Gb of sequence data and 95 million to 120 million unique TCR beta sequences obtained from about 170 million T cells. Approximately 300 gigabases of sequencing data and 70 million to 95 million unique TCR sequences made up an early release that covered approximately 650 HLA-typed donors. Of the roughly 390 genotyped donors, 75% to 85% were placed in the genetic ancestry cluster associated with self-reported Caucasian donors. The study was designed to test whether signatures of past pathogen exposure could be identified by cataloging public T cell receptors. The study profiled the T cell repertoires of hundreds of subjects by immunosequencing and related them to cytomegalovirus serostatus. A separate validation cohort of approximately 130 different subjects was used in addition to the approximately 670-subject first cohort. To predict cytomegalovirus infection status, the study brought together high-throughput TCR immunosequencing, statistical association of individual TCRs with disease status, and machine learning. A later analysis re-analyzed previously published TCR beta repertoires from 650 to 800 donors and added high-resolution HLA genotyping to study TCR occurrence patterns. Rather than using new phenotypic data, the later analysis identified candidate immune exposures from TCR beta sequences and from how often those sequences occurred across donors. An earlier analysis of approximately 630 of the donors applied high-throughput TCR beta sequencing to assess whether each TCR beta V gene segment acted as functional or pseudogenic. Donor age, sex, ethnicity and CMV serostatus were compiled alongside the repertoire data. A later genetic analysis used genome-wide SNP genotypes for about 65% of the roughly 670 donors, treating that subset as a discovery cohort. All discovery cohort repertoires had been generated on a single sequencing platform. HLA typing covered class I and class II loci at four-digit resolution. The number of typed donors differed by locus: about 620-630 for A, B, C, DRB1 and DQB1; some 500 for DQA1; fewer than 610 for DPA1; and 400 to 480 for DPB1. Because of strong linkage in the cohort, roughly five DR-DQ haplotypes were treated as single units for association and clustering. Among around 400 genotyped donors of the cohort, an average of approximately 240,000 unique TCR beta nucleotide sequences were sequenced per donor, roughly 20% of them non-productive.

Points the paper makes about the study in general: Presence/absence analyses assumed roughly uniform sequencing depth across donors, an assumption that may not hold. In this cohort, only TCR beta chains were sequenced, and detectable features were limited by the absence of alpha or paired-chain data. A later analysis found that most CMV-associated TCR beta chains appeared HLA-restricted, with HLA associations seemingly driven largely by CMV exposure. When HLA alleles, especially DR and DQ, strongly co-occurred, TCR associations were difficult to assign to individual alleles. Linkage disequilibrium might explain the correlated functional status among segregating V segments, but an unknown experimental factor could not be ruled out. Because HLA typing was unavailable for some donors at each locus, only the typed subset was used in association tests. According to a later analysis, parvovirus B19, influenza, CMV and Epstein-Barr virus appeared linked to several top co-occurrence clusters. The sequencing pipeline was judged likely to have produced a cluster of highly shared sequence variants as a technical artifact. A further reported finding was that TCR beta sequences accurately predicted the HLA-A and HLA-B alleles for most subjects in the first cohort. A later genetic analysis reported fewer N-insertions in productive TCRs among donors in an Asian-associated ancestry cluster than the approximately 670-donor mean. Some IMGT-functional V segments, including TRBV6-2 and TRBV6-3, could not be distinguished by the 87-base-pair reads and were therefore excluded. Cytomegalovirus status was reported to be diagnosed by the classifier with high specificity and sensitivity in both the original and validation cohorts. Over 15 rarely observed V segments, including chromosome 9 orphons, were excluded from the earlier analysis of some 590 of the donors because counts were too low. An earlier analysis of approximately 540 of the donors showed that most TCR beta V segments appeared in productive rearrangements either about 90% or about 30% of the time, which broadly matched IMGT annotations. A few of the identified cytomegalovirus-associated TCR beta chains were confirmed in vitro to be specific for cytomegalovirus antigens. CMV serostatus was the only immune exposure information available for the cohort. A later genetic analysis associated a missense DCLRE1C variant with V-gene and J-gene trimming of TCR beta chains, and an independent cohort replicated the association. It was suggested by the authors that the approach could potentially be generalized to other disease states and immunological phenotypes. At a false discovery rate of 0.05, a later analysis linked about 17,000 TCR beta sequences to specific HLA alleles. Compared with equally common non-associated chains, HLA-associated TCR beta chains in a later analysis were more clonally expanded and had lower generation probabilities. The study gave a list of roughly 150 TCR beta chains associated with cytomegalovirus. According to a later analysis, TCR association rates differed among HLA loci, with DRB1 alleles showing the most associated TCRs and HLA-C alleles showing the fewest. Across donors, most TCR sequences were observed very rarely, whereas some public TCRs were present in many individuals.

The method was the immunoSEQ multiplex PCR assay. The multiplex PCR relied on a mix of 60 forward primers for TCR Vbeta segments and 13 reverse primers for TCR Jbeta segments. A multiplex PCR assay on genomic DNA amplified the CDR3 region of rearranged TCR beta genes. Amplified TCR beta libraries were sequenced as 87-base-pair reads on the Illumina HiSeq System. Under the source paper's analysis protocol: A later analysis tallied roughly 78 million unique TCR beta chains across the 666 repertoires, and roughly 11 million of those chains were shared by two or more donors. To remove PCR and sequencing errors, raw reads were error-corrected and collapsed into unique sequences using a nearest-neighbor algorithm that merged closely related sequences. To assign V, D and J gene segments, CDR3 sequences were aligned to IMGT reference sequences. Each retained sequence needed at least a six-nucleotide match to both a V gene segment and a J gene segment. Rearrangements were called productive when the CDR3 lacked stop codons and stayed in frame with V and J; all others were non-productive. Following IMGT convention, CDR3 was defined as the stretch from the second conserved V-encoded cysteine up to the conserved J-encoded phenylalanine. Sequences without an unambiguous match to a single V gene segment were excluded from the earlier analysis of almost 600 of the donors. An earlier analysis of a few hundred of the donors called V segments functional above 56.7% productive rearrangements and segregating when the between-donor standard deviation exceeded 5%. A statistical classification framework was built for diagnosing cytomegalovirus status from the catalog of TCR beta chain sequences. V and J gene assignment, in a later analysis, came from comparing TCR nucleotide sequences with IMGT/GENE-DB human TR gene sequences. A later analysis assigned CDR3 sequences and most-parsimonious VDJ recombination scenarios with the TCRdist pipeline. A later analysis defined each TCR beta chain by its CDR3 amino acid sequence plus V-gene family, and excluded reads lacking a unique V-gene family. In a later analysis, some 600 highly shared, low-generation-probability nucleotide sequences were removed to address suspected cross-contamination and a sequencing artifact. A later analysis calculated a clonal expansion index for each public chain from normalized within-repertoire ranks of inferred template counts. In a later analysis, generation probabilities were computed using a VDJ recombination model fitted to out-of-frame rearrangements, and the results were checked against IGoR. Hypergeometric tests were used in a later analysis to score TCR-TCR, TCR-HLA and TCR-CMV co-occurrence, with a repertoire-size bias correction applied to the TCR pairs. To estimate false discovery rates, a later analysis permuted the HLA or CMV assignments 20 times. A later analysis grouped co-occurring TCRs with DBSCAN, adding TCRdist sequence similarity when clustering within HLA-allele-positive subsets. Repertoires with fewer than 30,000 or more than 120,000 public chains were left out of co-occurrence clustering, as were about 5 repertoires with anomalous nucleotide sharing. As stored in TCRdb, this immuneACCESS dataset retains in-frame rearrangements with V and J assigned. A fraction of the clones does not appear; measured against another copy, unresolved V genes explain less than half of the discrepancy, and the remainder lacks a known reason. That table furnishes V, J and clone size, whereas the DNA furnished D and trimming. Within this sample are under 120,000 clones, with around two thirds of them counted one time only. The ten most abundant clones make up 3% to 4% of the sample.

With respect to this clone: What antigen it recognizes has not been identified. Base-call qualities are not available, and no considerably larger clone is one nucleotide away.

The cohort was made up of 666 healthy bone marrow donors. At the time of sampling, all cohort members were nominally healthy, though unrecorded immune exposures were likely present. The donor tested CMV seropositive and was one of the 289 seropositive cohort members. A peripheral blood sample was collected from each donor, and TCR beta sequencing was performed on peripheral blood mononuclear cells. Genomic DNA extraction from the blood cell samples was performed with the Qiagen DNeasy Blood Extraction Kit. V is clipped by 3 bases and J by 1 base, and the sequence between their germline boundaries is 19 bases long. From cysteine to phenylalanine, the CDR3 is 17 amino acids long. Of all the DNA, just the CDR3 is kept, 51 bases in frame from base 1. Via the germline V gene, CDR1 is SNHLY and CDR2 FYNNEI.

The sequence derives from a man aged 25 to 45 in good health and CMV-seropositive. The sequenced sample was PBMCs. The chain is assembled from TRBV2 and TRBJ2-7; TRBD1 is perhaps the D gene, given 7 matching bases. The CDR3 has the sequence CASSEGTDFGGSYEQYF. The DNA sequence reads TGTGCCAGCAGTGAGGGGACAGACTTCGGGGGATCCTACGAGCAGTACTTC.